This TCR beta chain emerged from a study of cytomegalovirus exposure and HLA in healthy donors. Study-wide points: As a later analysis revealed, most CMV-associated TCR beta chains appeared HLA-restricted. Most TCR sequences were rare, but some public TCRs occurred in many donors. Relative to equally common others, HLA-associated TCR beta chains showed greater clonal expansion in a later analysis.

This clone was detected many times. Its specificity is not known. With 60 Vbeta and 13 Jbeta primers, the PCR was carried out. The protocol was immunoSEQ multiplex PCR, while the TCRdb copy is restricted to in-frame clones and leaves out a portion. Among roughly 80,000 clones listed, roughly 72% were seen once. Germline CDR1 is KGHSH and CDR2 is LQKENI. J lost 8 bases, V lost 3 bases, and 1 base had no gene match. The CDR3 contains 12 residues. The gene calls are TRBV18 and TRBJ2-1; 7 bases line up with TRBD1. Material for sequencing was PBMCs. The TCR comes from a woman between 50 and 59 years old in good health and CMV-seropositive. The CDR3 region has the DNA TGTGCCAGCTCACCGCAGGGGGATGAGCAGTTCTTC. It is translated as CASSPQGDEQFF.